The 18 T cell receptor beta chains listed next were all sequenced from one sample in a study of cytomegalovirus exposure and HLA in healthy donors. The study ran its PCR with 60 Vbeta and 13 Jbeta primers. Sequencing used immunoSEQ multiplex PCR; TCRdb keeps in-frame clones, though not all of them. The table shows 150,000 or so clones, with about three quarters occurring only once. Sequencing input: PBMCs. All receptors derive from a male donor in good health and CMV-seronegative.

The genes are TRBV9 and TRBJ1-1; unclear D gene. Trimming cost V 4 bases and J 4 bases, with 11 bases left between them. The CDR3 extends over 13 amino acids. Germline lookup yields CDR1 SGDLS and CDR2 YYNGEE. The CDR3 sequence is CASSPVVVTEAFF. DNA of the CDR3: TGTGCCAGCAGCCCCGTCGTAGTCACTGAAGCTTTCTTT.

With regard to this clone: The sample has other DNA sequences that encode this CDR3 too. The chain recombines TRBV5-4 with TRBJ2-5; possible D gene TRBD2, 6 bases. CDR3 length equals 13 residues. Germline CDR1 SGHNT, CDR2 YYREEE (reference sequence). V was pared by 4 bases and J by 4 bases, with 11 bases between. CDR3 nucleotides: TGTGCCAGCAGCCTCACGGGGGTAGAGACCCAGTACTTC. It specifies CASSLTGVETQYF.

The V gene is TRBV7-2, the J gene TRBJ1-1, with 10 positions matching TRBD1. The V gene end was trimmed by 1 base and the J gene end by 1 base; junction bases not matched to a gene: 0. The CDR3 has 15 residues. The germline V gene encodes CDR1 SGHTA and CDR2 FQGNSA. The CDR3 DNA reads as TGTGCCAGCAGCTTAGGACAGGGGGCGAACACTGAAGCTTTCTTT. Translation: CASSLGQGANTEAFF.

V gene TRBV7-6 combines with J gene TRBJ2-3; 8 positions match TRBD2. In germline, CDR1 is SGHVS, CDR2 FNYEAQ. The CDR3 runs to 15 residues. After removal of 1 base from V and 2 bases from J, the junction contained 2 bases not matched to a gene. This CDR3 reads CASSLVGGDTDTQYF. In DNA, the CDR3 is TGTGCCAGCAGCTTAGTCGGGGGGGACACAGATACGCAGTATTTT.

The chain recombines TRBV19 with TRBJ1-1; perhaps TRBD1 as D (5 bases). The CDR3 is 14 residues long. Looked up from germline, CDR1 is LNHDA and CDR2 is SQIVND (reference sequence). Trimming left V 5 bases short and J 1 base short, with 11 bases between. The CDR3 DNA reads TGTGCCAGTAGTGTTGGGGGGGGGAACACTGAAGCTTTCTTT. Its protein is CASSVGGGNTEAFF.

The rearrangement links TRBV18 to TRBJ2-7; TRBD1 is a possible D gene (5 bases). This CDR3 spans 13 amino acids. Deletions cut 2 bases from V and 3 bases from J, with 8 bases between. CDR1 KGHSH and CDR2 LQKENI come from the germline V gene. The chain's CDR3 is CASSPGADYEQYF. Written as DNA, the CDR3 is TGTGCCAGCTCACCAGGGGCAGACTACGAGCAGTACTTC.

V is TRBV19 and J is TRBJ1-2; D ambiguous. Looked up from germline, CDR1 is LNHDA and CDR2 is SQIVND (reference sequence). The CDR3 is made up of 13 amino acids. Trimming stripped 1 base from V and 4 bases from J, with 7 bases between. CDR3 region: CASSIVLAYGYTF. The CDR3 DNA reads TGTGCCAGTAGTATAGTCTTAGCCTATGGCTACACCTTC.

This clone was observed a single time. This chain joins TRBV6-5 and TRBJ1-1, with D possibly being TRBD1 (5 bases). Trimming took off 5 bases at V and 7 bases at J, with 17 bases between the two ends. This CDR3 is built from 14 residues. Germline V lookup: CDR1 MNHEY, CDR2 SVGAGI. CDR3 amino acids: CASSRQIRNGEAFF. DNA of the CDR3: TGTGCCAGCAGTCGACAGATAAGGAATGGTGAAGCTTTCTTT.

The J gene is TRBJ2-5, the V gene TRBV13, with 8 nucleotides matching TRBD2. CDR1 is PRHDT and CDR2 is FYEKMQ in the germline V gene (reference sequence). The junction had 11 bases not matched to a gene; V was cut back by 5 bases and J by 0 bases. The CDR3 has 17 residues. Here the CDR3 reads CASSPTLAEGYQETQYF. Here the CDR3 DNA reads TGTGCCAGCAGCCCTACACTAGCGGAGGGGTACCAAGAGACCCAGTACTTC. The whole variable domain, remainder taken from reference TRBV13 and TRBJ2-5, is AAGVIQSPRHLIKEKRETATLKCYPIPRHDTVYWYQQGPGQDPQFLISFYEKMQSDKGSIPDRFSAQQFSDYHSELNMSSLELGDSALYFCASSPTLAEGYQETQYFGPGTRLLVL.

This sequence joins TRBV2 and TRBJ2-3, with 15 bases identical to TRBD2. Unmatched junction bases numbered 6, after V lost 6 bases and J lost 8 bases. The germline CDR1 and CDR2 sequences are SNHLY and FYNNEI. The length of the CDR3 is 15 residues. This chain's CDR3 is CASRGTSGGPSTQYF. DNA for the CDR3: TGTGCCAGCAGGGGGACTAGCGGGGGGCCAAGTACGCAGTATTTT.

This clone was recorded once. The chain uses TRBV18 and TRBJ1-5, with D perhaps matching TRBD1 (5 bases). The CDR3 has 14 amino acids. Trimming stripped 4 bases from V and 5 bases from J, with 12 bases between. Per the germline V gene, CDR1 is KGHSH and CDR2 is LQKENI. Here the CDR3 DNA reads TGTGCCAGCTCACTAGGGGTTTCGGATCAGCCCCAGCATTTT. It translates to CASSLGVSDQPQHF.

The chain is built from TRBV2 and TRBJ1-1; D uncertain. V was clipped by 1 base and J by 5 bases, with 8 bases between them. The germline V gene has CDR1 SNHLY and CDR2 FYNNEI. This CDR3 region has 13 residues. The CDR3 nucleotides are TGTGCCAGCAGTGAAGTAGAGGGTACTGAAGCTTTCTTT. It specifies CASSEVEGTEAFF.

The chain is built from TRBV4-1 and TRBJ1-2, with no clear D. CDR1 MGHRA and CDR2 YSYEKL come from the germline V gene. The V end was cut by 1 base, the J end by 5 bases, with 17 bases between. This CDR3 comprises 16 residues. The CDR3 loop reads CASSQGNWAAGYGYTF. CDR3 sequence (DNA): TGCGCCAGCAGCCAAGGGAATTGGGCCGCGGGATATGGCTACACCTTC.

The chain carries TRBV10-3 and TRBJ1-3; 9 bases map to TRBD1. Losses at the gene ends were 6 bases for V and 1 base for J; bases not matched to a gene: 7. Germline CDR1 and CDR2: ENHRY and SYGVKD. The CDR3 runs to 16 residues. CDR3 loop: CAISDPTGGSGNTIYF. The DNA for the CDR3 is TGTGCCATCAGCGATCCGACAGGGGGATCTGGAAACACCATATATTTT.

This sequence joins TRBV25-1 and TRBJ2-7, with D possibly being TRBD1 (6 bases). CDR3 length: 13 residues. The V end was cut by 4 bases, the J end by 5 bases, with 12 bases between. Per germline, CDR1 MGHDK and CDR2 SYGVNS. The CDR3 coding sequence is TGTGCCAGCAGTGTGCAGGGGCGCCACGAGCAGTACTTC. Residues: CASSVQGRHEQYF.

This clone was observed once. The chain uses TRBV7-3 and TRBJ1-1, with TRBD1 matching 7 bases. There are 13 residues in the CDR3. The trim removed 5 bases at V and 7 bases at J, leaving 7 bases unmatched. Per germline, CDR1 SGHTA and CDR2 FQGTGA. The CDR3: CASSRQQGSEAFF. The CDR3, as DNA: TGTGCCAGCAGCCGTCAACAGGGGAGTGAAGCTTTCTTT.

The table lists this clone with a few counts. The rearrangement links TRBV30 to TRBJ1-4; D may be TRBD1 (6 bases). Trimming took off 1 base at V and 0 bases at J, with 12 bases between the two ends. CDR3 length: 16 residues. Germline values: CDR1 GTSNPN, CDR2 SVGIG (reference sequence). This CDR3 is CAWSADRLSTNEKLFF. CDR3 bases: TGTGCCTGGAGTGCGGACAGACTTTCAACTAATGAAAAACTGTTTTTT.

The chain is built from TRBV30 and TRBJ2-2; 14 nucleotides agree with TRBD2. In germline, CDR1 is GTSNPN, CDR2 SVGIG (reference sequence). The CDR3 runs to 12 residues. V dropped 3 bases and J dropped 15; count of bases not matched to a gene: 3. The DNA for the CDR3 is TGTGCCTGGAGATGGACTAGCGGGAGGATGTTTTTT. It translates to CAWRWTSGRMFF.